One sample yielded the 10 T cell receptor beta chains listed below, sequenced in a study of human T cells and chemical hapten exposure. TCRdb itself ran the RACE reads through MiXCR, one entry per CDR3 protein. The sample carries about 120,000 distinct CDR3 sequences, 9.5% to 13% recorded once. Time point denoted: patch test 1, 2 weeks after DPC sensitization. Stated treatment: therapeutic diphenylcyclopropenone sensitization with weekly scalp DPC. The sequences come from whole blood, collected in connection with sensitization to the hapten diphenylcyclopropenone (DPC). The origin of the receptors is a woman between 50 and 59 years old with alopecia areata. Some clones in this sample may be carry-over from other donors' samples.

This clonotype was seen a few times. This chain's CDR3 is CASVGSGNTIYF. The CDR3 DNA follows: TGTGCCAGTGTCGGGAGTGGAAACACCATATATTTT. The chain recombines TRBV28 with TRBJ1-3, with D unclear. The CDR3 extends over 12 amino acids. Trimming removed 9 bases at V and 3 bases at J, with 9 bases between. CDR1 is MDHEN, CDR2 SYDVKM, per germline.

The V call is TRBV18, the J call TRBJ1-1; maybe TRBD1 (6 bases). The CDR3 runs 11 residues. Germline loops: CDR1 KGHSH, CDR2 LQKENI. V was shortened by 6 bases and J by 7 bases, with 9 bases between the two germline ends. CDR3 bases: TGTGCCAGCTCCTTACAGGGTGAAGCTTTCTTT. Residues: CASSLQGEAFF.

This clonotype was found many times. The rearrangement uses TRBV7-2 and TRBJ1-4; 8 nucleotides agree with TRBD1. Germline V gene lookup returns CDR1 SGHTA and CDR2 FQGNSA. CDR3 length: 16 amino acids. Germline trimming cut 4 bases from V and 13 bases from J; bases unmatched to any gene: 17. Written as DNA, the CDR3 is TGTGCCAGCAGCTCTATTGTAACAGGGGGTGGATTTGGACTGTTTTTT. This codes for CASSSIVTGGGFGLFF. Full variable domain (outside the CDR3, taken from reference TRBV7-2 and TRBJ1-4): GAGVSQSPSNKVTEKGKDVELRCDPISGHTALYWYRQSLGQGLEFLIYFQGNSAPDKSGLPSDRFSAERTGGSVSTLTIQRTQQEDSAVYLCASSSIVTGGGFGLFFGSGTQLSVL.

The chain carries TRBV7-2 and TRBJ1-1; no clear D. V was pared by 0 bases and J by 0 bases, with 5 bases between. The CDR3 covers 14 residues. Germline CDR1 and CDR2: SGHTA and FQGNSA. The CDR3: CASSLAFMNTEAFF. DNA for the CDR3: TGTGCCAGCAGCTTAGCCTTCATGAACACTGAAGCTTTCTTT.

This clonotype was detected a few times. V and J are TRBV2 and TRBJ2-3; D is unclear. The germline V and J ends were trimmed by 10 bases and 4 bases, with 6 bases remaining between them. The germline V gene encodes CDR1 SNHLY and CDR2 FYNNEI. The CDR3 contains 10 residues. CDR3 region: CAIGSDTQYF. The DNA of the CDR3 is TGTGCCATCGGGTCAGATACGCAGTATTTT.

This clonotype was detected only a few times. One end of the junction is discordant with germline, which a read error may explain. The chain links TRBV6-4 to TRBJ1-2, with D unclear. Germline V gene lookup returns CDR1 MRHNA and CDR2 SNTAGT. The length of the CDR3 is 14 residues. CDR3: CASSEESANYGYTF. DNA of the CDR3: TGTGCCAGCAGTGAAGAAAGCGCTAATTATGGCTACACCTTC.

The V gene is TRBV5-1, the J gene TRBJ2-3; a possible D gene is TRBD1 (6 bases). In germline, CDR1 is SGHRS, CDR2 YFSETQ. V lost 4 bases and J 0 bases, leaving 9 bases between the germline ends. This CDR3 spans 14 amino acids. The CDR3 protein is CASSIGQSTDTQYF. The CDR3 nucleotides read TGCGCCAGCAGCATCGGACAGAGCACAGATACGCAGTATTTT.

The rearrangement links TRBV11-3 to TRBJ1-1; TRBD1 aligns across 7 bases. The germline CDR1 and CDR2 sequences are SGHNT and YENEEA. J gave up 4 bases and V 5 bases, and 4 bases lay outside the gene matches. This CDR3 comprises 13 residues. The CDR3 loop is CASSAGTATEAFF. DNA for the CDR3: TGTGCCAGCAGCGCAGGGACAGCCACTGAAGCTTTCTTT.

This clonotype was seen at least ten times. The V and J genes are TRBV7-6 and TRBJ2-3, with no clear D. Trimming took off 1 base at V and 1 base at J, with 18 bases between the two ends. The germline V gene encodes CDR1 SGHVS and CDR2 FNYEAQ. The CDR3 consists of 18 residues. DNA of the CDR3: TGTGCCAGCAGCTTAGTTGTTCCAGACCAGTGGGGCACAGATACGCAGTATTTT. Encoded protein: CASSLVVPDQWGTDTQYF.

The sample holds many counts of this clonotype. J is TRBJ2-1 and V is TRBV6-5; 8 bases are a match to TRBD2. CDR1 is MNHEY and CDR2 is SVGAGI in the germline V gene. This CDR3 has 14 residues. Trimming at V came to 8 bases and at J to 1 base, leaving 4 bases not matched to a gene. CDR3 bases: TGTGCCAGCGGCATAGCGGGGTCCTACAATGAGCAGTTCTTC. Translation gives CASGIAGSYNEQFF.